Listed here are 4 T cell receptor beta chains from one sample, sequenced in a study of blood T cell repertoires in COVID-19 (dated by TCRdb to 2018 to 2020). Receptors were amplified or captured by the immunoSEQ multiplex PCR assay. This is the immuneACCESS table as TCRdb keeps it, with only in-frame sequences that have V and J called. A part of the clones is gone; compared with another copy, unresolved V genes explain less than half, and the rest is unexplained. This sample lists about 430,000 clones; around 89% were detected once. The top ten clonotypes cover roughly 1.1% of the sample. The sample was PBMCs or T cells enriched from blood (not recorded which). The receptors originated from a man aged 25-40 years who had recovered from COVID-19.

The CDR3 nucleotides read TGTGCCAGCAGCTTAAAGGCAGGGTTGGGAAACATTCAGTACTTC. Its protein product is CASSLKAGLGNIQYF. The J gene is TRBJ2-4, the V gene TRBV7-3; maybe TRBD1 (5 bases). CDR3 size: 15 residues. V shed 1 base and J shed 6 bases, with 13 bases lying between them. Germline assignment: CDR1 SGHTA and CDR2 FQGTGA.

The V call is TRBV30, the J call TRBJ2-1, with 16 bases fitting TRBD2. CDR1 and CDR2 (germline): GTSNPN, SVGIG (reference sequence). This CDR3 has 20 amino acids. V gave up 0 bases and J gave up 0 bases; unmatched junction bases: 8. This CDR3 is CAWSVLGLAGGVSSYNEQFF. The DNA of the CDR3 is TGTGCCTGGAGTGTACTGGGACTAGCGGGAGGGGTGAGCTCCTACAATGAGCAGTTCTTC.

The chain combines TRBV12-3 or TRBV12-4 with TRBJ2-3; 9 positions agree with TRBD2. The CDR3 sequence is 13 residues long. V trimming: 5 bases; J trimming: 7 bases; junction bases outside the gene matches: 4. CDR3 sequence (DNA): TGTGCCAGCAGTCCCCCTAGCGGGAATACGCAGTATTTT. It translates to CASSPPSGNTQYF.

V gene TRBV25-1 combines with J gene TRBJ2-1, with D possibly TRBD1 on 7 matching bases. Germline-derived CDR1 and CDR2 are MGHDK and SYGVNS. CDR3 length: 15 amino acids. Deletions cut 3 bases from V and 3 bases from J, with 12 bases between. The CDR3 bases are TGTGCCAGCAGTGAGCTTCAGGGGGGCTACAATGAGCAGTTCTTC. It encodes CASSELQGGYNEQFF.